Listed here are 4 T cell receptor beta chains from one sample, sequenced in a study of blood T cell repertoires in COVID-19. TCRdb's table, derived via immunoSEQ multiplex PCR, lists solely in-frame clones and lacks some. The table includes roughly 330,000 clones, over 70% detected once. The sample comprised peripheral blood. All receptors derive from a woman between 45 and 65 years old with acute or convalescent COVID-19.

This clone occurred a few times. The chain couples TRBV27 to TRBJ1-1; tentative D call: TRBD1 (5 bases). V lost 2 bases and J 2 bases, leaving 9 bases between the germline ends. CDR1 and CDR2 (germline): MNHEY, SMNVEV (reference sequence). The CDR3 length is 14 residues. CDR3 amino acids: CASSLRRGNTEAFF. The CDR3 DNA reads TGTGCCAGCAGTTTACGTAGGGGTAACACTGAAGCTTTCTTT.

The chain links TRBV19 to TRBJ1-4; D call uncertain. Trimming pared 4 bases from V and 12 bases from J, leaving 12 bases between. This CDR3 spans 12 amino acids. Germline values: CDR1 LNHDA, CDR2 SQIVND (reference sequence). In nucleotides, the CDR3 is TGTGCCAGTAGTACCAATTCCGGAGAACTGTTTTTT. Translating it yields CASSTNSGELFF. The full variable domain, completed using reference TRBV19 and TRBJ1-4, is DGGITQSPKYLFRKEGQNVTLSCEQNLNHDAMYWYRQDPGQGLRLIYYSQIVNDFQKGDIAEGYSVSREKKESFPLTVTSAQKNPTAFYLCASSTNSGELFFGSGTQLSVL.

The chain combines TRBV25-1 with TRBJ1-2; possible D gene TRBD1, 6 bases. V was pared by 6 bases and J by 4 bases, with 15 bases between. CDR3 length: 14 amino acids. In germline, CDR1 is MGHDK, CDR2 SYGVNS. CDR3 coding DNA: TGTGCCAGCAGGGAAAGACAGGACTTCTATGGCTACACCTTC. Protein product: CASRERQDFYGYTF.

This chain joins TRBV5-4 and TRBJ1-1; 7 bases are shared with TRBD1. With 4 bases clipped from V and 5 bases from J, the junction kept 8 bases outside the gene matches. Germline V lookup: CDR1 SGHNT, CDR2 YYREEE (reference sequence). The CDR3 runs 14 residues. CDR3: CASSTPTGLTEAFF. CDR3 DNA sequence: TGTGCCAGCAGCACCCCGACAGGGTTGACTGAAGCTTTCTTT.